A single sample gave rise to the 4 T cell receptor beta chains below, sequenced in a study of blood T cell repertoires in COVID-19. Generated by immunoSEQ multiplex PCR, the TCRdb table keeps only in-frame clones and is missing some. The sample lists roughly 130,000 clones; roughly nine tenths were seen once. Sequenced sample: peripheral blood. The source of these receptors is a man in his sixties with COVID-19, enrolled during active disease.

This sequence joins TRBV5-1 and TRBJ2-7; TRBD2 matches 11 bases. This CDR3 region has 15 residues. V shed 0 bases and J 4 bases; nucleotides not matched to a gene: 3. The germline V gene encodes CDR1 SGHRS and CDR2 YFSETQ. CDR3 sequence (DNA): TGCGCCAGCAGCTTGGACGGGACTAGCGGTTACGAGCAGTACTTC. Its protein product is CASSLDGTSGYEQYF.

The chain has TRBV6-1 and TRBJ1-6; 7 bases fit TRBD1. Trimming cost V 3 bases and J 8 bases; bases outside gene matches: 7. Germline V CDR1 and CDR2: MNHNS, SASEGT. This CDR3 contains 15 residues. CDR3 protein: CASSDLWTGYSPLHF. In nucleotides, the CDR3 is TGTGCCAGCAGTGACCTCTGGACAGGATATTCACCCCTCCACTTT.

This clone was recorded once. The chain carries TRBV29-1 and TRBJ2-2, with D maybe TRBD2 (6 bases). V shed 3 bases and J shed 2 bases, with 10 bases lying between them. This CDR3 is 14 amino acids long. Per germline, CDR1 SQVTM and CDR2 ANQGSEA. CDR3 sequence (DNA): TGCAGCGTTGAGGAGCGGGTCAACACCGGGGAGCTGTTTTTT. Amino acid sequence: CSVEERVNTGELFF.

The V gene is TRBV30, the J gene TRBJ2-2, with a tentative D call TRBD1 (6 bases). From germline, CDR1 is GTSNPN and CDR2 SVGIG (reference sequence). Trimming shortened V by 3 bases and J by 6 bases, and 29 bases separated the two germline ends. This CDR3 comprises 19 residues. The CDR3: CAWREPIGGAGLGAGELFF. The CDR3 DNA follows: TGTGCCTGGAGAGAACCGATTGGGGGCGCGGGTCTCGGGGCCGGGGAGCTGTTTTTT.